A single sample gave rise to the 15 T cell receptor beta chains below, sequenced in a study of T cell changes during pregnancy in multiple sclerosis. The table came from immunoSEQ multiplex PCR; TCRdb's copy has only in-frame clones and leaves some out. This sample has roughly 57,000 clones; nearly 90% occur once, and the top ten carry about 2.3%. The input for sequencing was peripheral blood, taken in the first trimester of pregnancy. The receptors were gathered from a female donor with multiple sclerosis, enrolled in a pregnancy study.

The chain carries TRBV30 and TRBJ2-5; TRBD1 might be the D (6 bases). The CDR3 is 13 residues long. V was cut by 4 bases and J by 6 bases, with 15 bases left in between. Germline CDR1 is GTSNPN and CDR2 is SVGIG (reference sequence). Written as DNA, the CDR3 is TGTGCCTGGAAGATTCCAGGGGTGAAGACCCAGTACTTC. Translated, it gives CAWKIPGVKTQYF. Drawing the rest from reference TRBV30 and TRBJ2-5, the complete variable domain is SQTIHQWPATLVQPVGSPLSLECTVEGTSNPNLYWYRQAAGRGLQLLFYSVGIGQISSEVPQNLSASRPQDRQFILSSKKLLLSDSGFYLCAWKIPGVKTQYFGPGTRLLVL.

Within the sample, this clone is medium-sized (0.01 to 0.1%). The chain has TRBV25-1 and TRBJ2-1, with a tentative D call TRBD2 (5 bases). The CDR3 contains 14 residues. Trimming took off 4 bases at V and 3 bases at J, with 10 bases between the two ends. Germline V gene lookup returns CDR1 MGHDK and CDR2 SYGVNS. The CDR3 protein is CASSVNGDYNEQFF. The CDR3, as DNA: TGTGCCAGCAGTGTCAACGGGGACTACAATGAGCAGTTCTTC.

This chain uses TRBV11-2 with TRBJ1-2; TRBD1 aligns across 9 bases. The CDR3 covers 16 residues. V trimming: 6 bases; J trimming: 7 bases; junction bases outside the gene matches: 15. Germline CDR1 and CDR2: SGHAT and FQNNGV. The DNA for the CDR3 is TGTGCCAGCAGAAACCGACAGGGGGAGGGGGGACGTGGCTACACCTTC. Translated: CASRNRQGEGGRGYTF.

The CDR3 here is CASSLRDRDFGANEKLFF. Written as DNA, the CDR3 is TGTGCCAGCAGCCTCCGGGACAGGGATTTCGGGGCTAATGAAAAACTGTTTTTT. This chain joins TRBV7-2 and TRBJ1-4, with 9 nucleotides matching TRBD1. Germline assignment: CDR1 SGHTA and CDR2 FQGNSA. This CDR3 is 18 amino acids long. The junction had 13 bases not matched to a gene; V was cut back by 5 bases and J by 3 bases.

The chain uses TRBV7-2 and TRBJ2-7; TRBD2 matches 12 bases. Trimming at V came to 0 bases and at J to 3 bases, leaving 3 bases not matched to a gene. Germline CDR1 and CDR2: SGHTA and FQGNSA. The CDR3 is made up of 16 amino acids. The CDR3 here is CASSLAATSGGYEQYF. In DNA form, the CDR3 reads TGTGCCAGCAGCTTAGCCGCGACTAGCGGGGGCTACGAGCAGTACTTC.

The V call is TRBV19, the J call TRBJ2-2; D is ambiguous. V was trimmed by 5 bases and J by 2 bases, leaving 18 bases between them. CDR1 is LNHDA, CDR2 SQIVND, per germline (reference sequence). The CDR3 totals 17 residues. The CDR3 sequence: CASSFTAPFVNTGELFF. The DNA for the CDR3 is TGTGCCAGTAGTTTTACAGCTCCCTTCGTAAACACCGGGGAGCTGTTTTTT.

The V call is TRBV7-2, the J call TRBJ2-2; D unresolved. CDR3 length equals 15 residues. The V gene lost 2 bases and the J gene lost 6 bases, with 13 bases spanning the gap. Germline V gene lookup returns CDR1 SGHTA and CDR2 FQGNSA. This chain's CDR3 is CASSLRRRRAGELFF. In DNA form, the CDR3 reads TGTGCCAGCAGCTTACGGCGGCGGCGCGCCGGGGAGCTGTTTTTT.

The rearrangement uses TRBV4-1 and TRBJ1-1; tentative D call: TRBD1 (5 bases). The germline V gene encodes CDR1 MGHRA and CDR2 YSYEKL. Trimming left V 0 bases short and J 0 bases short, with 8 bases between. CDR3 length equals 15 residues. CDR3 coding DNA: TGCGCCAGCAGCCAAGAGGTCAGGGTGAACACTGAAGCTTTCTTT. Residues: CASSQEVRVNTEAFF.

The V call is TRBV7-8, the J call TRBJ2-1; 9 bases line up with TRBD2. V lost 5 bases, J lost 3 bases, and 14 bases stayed unmatched. CDR1 and CDR2 (germline): SGHVS, FQNEAQ. The CDR3 spans 18 residues. The CDR3 region is CASSDIDPRLADYNEQFF. DNA of the CDR3: TGTGCCAGCAGCGACATCGACCCAAGACTAGCGGACTACAATGAGCAGTTCTTC.

V usage is TRBV7-9 and J usage is TRBJ1-5; 7 nucleotides agree with TRBD1. The trim removed 5 bases at V and 7 bases at J, leaving 11 bases unmatched. The CDR3 covers 15 residues. From germline, CDR1 is SEHNR and CDR2 FQNEAQ (reference sequence). In nucleotides, the CDR3 is TGTGCCAGCAGCCATCGGGACAGTTCTATCCAGCCCCAGCATTTT. Its protein is CASSHRDSSIQPQHF. The full variable domain, rest sourced from reference TRBV7-9 and TRBJ1-5, is DTGVSQNPRHKITKRGQNVTFRCDPISEHNRLYWYRQTLGQGPEFLTYFQNEAQLEKSRLLSDRFSAERPKGSFSTLEIQRTEQGDSAMYLCASSHRDSSIQPQHFGDGTRLSIL.

The genes are TRBV12-2 and TRBJ2-7; the D segment call TRBD2 is taken from the table without a DNA check. TRBV12-2 is termed a pseudogene. This CDR3 region has 18 residues. The CDR3 region has the DNA TGTGCAAGTCGCTTAGAGGCCCTATATAGCGGGATCCCCTACGAGCAGTACTTC. This gives the protein CASRLEALYSGIPYEQYF.

This clone occurred a few times. This sequence joins TRBV4-1 and TRBJ2-3, with 11 bases matching TRBD2. The junction had 5 bases not matched to a gene; V was cut back by 0 bases and J by 0 bases. Germline V CDR1 and CDR2: MGHRA, YSYEKL. The CDR3 is made up of 18 amino acids. This CDR3 is CASSQDLAGGPSTDTQYF. CDR3 DNA: TGCGCCAGCAGCCAAGACCTAGCGGGAGGACCTAGCACAGATACGCAGTATTTT.

The J gene is TRBJ1-1, the V gene TRBV29-1; D gene uncertain. The CDR3 loop spans 12 amino acids. The germline V gene has CDR1 SQVTM and CDR2 ANQGSEA. Trimming cost V 1 base and J 5 bases, with 8 bases left between them. The CDR3 is CSVEGHRTEAFF. CDR3 in DNA: TGCAGCGTTGAAGGCCACCGGACTGAAGCTTTCTTT.

There are a few counts of this clone. J is TRBJ2-7 and V is TRBV6-5; no clear D gene. The V gene lost 4 bases and the J gene lost 5 bases, with 6 bases spanning the gap. Germline-derived CDR1 and CDR2 are MNHEY and SVGAGI. The CDR3 length is 11 residues. CDR3 bases: TGTGCCAGCAGTTTCAGTCACGAGCAGTACTTC. Protein sequence: CASSFSHEQYF.

This clone was seen a handful of times. The DNA is omitted, as the CDR3 cannot be located on it reliably, and the CDR3 follows TCRdb's listing. This rearrangement joins TRBV25-1 to TRBJ2-7; the table names TRBD2, a call not compared with the DNA. Both ends counted, the CDR3 spans 13 residues. Germline V lookup: CDR1 MGHDK, CDR2 SYGVNS. CDR3 amino acids: CASSTSGGYEQYF.